Here is one T cell receptor (beta chain) with its context. Its antigen is as yet unknown. This record comes from a study of cytomegalovirus exposure and HLA in healthy donors. The study's findings and limits: When the data were analyzed later, several of the most significant clusters appeared to be linked to common viral pathogens.

The CDR3 runs to 17 residues. In germline, CDR1 is MDHEN, CDR2 SYDVKM. V lost 6 bases and J 0 bases, leaving 15 bases between the germline ends. The PCR made use of 60 Vbeta and 13 Jbeta primers. The method was immunoSEQ multiplex PCR; TCRdb's version includes in-frame clones alone and lacks a portion of them. The data contain some 110,000 clones, over 70% of them singletons. The V gene is TRBV28, the J gene TRBJ1-6, with a possible D match to TRBD1 (5 bases). Sequenced input: PBMCs. The receptor was derived from a middle-aged woman in good health and CMV-seropositive. CDR3 coding DNA: TGTGCCAGCAGAAGCCTGGGGGGGGGCTCCTATAATTCACCCCTCCACTTT. This sequence encodes CASRSLGGGSYNSPLHF.